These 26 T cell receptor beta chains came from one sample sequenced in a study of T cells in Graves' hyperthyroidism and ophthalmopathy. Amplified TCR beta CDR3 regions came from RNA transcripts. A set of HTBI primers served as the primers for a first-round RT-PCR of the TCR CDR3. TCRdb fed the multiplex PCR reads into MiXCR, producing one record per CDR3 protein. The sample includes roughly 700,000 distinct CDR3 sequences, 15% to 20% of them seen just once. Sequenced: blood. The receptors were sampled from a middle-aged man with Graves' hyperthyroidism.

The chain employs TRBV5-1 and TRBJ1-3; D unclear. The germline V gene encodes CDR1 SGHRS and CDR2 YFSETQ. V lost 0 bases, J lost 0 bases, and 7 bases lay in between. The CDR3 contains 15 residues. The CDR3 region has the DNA TGCGCCAGCAGCTTGGGACGGATCTCTGGAAACACCATATATTTT. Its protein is CASSLGRISGNTIYF.

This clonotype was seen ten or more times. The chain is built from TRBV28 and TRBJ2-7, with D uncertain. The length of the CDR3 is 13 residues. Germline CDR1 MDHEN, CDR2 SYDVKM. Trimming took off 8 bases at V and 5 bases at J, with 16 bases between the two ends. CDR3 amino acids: CASANRNRDEQYF. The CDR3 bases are TGTGCCAGCGCAAACCGGAACCGCGACGAGCAGTACTTC. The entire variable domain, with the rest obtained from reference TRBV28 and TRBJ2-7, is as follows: DVKVTQSSRYLVKRTGEKVFLECVQDMDHENMFWYRQDPGLGLRLIYFSYDVKMKEKGDIPEGYSVSREKKERFSLILESASTNQTSMYLCASANRNRDEQYFGPGTRLTVT.

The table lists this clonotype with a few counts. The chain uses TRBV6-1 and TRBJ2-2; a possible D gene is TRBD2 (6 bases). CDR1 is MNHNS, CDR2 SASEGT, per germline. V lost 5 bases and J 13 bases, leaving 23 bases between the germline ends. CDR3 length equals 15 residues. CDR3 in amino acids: CASSQRTMTPEALFF. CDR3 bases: TGTGCCAGCAGTCAACGGACTATGACCCCGGAGGCGCTGTTTTTT.

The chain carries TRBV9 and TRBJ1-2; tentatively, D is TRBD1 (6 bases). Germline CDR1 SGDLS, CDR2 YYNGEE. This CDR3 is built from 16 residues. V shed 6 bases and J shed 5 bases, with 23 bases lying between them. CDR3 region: CASTTGRGFLSYGYTF. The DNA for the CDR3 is TGTGCCAGCACGACAGGAAGGGGCTTCCTTAGTTATGGCTACACCTTC.

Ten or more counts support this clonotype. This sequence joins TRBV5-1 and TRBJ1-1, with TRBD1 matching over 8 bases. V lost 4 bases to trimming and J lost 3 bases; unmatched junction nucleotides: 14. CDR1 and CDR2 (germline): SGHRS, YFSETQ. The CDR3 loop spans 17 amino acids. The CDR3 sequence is CASSRTGTGLFDTEAFF. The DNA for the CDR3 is TGCGCCAGCAGCCGGACCGGGACAGGATTGTTTGACACTGAAGCTTTCTTT.

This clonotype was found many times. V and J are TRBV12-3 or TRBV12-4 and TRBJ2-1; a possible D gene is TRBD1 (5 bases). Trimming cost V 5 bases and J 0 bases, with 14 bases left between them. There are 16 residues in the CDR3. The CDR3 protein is CASSPVQGLSYNEQFF. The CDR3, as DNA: TGTGCCAGCAGTCCTGTCCAGGGCCTCTCCTACAATGAGCAGTTCTTC.

CDR3 in DNA: TGTGCCTGGAGTGTATTCCCAGGGGGCACCGGGGAGCTGTTTTTT. The encoded protein is CAWSVFPGGTGELFF. The chain combines TRBV30 with TRBJ2-2; 7 bases line up with TRBD1. Unmatched junction bases numbered 5, after V lost 0 bases and J lost 4 bases. The CDR3 is 15 amino acids. Germline CDR1 GTSNPN, CDR2 SVGIG (reference sequence).

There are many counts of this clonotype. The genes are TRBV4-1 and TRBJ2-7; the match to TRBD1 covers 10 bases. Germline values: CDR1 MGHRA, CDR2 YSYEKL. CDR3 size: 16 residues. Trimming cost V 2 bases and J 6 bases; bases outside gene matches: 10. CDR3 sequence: CASSQPGTGVQGEQYF. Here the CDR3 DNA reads TGCGCCAGCAGCCAACCGGGGACAGGGGTTCAAGGCGAGCAGTACTTC.

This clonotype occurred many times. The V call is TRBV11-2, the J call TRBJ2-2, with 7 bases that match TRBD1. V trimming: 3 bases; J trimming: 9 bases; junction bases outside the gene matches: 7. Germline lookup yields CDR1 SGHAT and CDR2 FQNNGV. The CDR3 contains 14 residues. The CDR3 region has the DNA TGTGCCAGCAGCTTTACAGGGGATATCAGGGAGCTGTTTTTT. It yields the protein CASSFTGDIRELFF.

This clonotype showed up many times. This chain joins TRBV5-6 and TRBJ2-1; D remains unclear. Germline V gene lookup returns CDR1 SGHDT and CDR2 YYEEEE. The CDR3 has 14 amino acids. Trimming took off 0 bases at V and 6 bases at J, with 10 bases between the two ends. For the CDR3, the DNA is TGTGCCAGCAGCTTGGGGATCGAATCCAATGAGCAGTTCTTC. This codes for CASSLGIESNEQFF.

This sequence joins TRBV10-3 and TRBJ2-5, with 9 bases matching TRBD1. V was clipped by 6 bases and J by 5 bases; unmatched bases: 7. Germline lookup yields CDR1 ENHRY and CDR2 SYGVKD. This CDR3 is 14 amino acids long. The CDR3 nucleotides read TGTGCCATCAGAAAACAGGGGGCGGGGGAGACCCAGTACTTC. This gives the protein CAIRKQGAGETQYF.

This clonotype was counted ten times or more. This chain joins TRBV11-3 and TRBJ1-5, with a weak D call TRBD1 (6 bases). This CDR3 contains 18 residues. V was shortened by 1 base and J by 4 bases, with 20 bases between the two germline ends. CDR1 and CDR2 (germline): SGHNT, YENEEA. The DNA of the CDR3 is TGTGCCAGCAGCTTAGGCGGGGGGCGCCGCCTACTAAATCAGCCCCAGCATTTT. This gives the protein CASSLGGGRRLLNQPQHF.

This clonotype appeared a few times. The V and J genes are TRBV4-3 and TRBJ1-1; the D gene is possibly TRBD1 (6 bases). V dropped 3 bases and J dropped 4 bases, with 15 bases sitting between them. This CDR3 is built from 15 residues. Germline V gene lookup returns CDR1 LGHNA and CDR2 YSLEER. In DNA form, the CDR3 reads TGCGCCAGCAGCCAGGCTAACAGGGAAGGCACTGAAGCTTTCTTT. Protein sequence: CASSQANREGTEAFF.

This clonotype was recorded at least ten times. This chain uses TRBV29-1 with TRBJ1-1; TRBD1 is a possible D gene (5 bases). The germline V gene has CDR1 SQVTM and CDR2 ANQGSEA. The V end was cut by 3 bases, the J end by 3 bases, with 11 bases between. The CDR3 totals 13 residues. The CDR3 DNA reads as TGCAGCGTTGACCGGGGGACCTACACTGAAGCTTTCTTT. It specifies CSVDRGTYTEAFF.

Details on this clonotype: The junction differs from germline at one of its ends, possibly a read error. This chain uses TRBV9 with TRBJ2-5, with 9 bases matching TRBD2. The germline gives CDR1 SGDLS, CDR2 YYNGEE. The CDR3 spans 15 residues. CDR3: CASSVGSGSQEAQYF. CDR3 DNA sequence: TGTGCCAGCAGCGTAGGTAGCGGGAGCCAAGAGGCCCAGTACTTC. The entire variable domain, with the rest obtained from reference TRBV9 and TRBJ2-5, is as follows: DSGVTQTPKHLITATGQRVTLRCSPRSGDLSVYWYQQSLDQGLQFLIQYYNGEERAKGNILERFSAQQFPDLHSELNLSSLELGDSALYFCASSVGSGSQEAQYFGPGTRLLVL.

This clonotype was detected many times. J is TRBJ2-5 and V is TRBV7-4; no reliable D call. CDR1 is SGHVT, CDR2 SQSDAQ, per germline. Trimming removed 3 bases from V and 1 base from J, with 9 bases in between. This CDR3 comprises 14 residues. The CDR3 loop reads CASSFFAVQETQYF. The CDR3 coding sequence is TGTGCCAGCAGCTTTTTTGCGGTCCAAGAGACCCAGTACTTC.

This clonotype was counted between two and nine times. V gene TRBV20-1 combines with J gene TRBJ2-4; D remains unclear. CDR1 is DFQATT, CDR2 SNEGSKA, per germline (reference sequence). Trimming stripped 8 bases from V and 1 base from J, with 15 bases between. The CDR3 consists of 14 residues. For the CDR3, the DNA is TGCAGTTCCTCCGGCTGGTCCGCCAAAAACATTCAGTACTTC. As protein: CSSSGWSAKNIQYF.

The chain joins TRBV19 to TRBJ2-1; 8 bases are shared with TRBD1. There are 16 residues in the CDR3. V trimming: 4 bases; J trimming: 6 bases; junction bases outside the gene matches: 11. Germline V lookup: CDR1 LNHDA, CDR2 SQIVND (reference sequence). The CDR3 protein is CASSKLRTGIINEQFF. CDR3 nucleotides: TGTGCCAGTAGTAAACTAAGGACAGGGATTATCAATGAGCAGTTCTTC.

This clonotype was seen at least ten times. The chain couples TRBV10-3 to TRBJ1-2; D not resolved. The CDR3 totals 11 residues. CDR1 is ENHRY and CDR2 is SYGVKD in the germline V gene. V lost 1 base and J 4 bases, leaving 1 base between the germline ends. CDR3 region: CAISEFYGYTF. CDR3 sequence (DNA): TGTGCCATCAGTGAGTTCTATGGCTACACCTTC.

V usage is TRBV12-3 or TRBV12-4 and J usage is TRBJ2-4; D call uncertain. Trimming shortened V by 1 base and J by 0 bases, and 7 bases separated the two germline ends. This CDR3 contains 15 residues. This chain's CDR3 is CASSLGELAKNIQYF. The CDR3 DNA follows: TGTGCCAGCAGTTTAGGTGAATTAGCCAAAAACATTCAGTACTTC.

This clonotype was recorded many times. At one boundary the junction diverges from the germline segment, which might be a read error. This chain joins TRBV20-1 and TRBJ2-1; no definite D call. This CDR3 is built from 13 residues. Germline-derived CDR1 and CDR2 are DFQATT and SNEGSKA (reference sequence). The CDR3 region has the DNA TGCAGTGCTACCGTGGATCGAGGACGAACGGCCCTCTTC. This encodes CSATVDRGRTALF.

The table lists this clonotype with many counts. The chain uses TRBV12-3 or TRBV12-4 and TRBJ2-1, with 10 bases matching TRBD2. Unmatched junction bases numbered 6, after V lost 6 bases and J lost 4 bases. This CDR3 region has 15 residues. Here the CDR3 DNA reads TGTGCCAGCAGACGCGGGACTAGCGCATACAATGAGCAGTTCTTC. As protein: CASRRGTSAYNEQFF.

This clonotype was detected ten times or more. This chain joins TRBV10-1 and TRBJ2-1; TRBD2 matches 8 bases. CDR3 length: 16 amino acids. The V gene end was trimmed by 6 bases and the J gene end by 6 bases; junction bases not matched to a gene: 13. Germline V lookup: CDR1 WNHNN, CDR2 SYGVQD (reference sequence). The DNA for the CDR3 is TGCGCCAGCAGCCCGATGGCGGGAGGCTATGGCAATGAGCAGTTCTTC. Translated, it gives CASSPMAGGYGNEQFF.

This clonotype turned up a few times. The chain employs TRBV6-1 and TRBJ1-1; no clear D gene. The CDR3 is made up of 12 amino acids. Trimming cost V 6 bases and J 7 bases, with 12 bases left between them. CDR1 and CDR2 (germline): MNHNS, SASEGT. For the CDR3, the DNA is TGTGCCAGCAGAAGTAAAATTAGTGAAGCTTTCTTT. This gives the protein CASRSKISEAFF.

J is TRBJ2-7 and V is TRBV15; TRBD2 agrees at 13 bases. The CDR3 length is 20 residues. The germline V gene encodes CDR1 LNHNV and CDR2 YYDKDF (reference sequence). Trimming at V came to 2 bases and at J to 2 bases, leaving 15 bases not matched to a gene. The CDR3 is CATSRTHSTSGRSLTYEQYF. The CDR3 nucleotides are TGTGCCACCAGCAGAACGCATTCGACTAGCGGGAGGTCCCTCACCTACGAGCAGTACTTC.

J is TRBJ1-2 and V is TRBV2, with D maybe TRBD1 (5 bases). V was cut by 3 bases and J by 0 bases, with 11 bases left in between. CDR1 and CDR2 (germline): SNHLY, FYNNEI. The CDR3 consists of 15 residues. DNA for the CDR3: TGTGCCAGCAGTGATGGGACGGGTCCTAACTATGGCTACACCTTC. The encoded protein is CASSDGTGPNYGYTF.